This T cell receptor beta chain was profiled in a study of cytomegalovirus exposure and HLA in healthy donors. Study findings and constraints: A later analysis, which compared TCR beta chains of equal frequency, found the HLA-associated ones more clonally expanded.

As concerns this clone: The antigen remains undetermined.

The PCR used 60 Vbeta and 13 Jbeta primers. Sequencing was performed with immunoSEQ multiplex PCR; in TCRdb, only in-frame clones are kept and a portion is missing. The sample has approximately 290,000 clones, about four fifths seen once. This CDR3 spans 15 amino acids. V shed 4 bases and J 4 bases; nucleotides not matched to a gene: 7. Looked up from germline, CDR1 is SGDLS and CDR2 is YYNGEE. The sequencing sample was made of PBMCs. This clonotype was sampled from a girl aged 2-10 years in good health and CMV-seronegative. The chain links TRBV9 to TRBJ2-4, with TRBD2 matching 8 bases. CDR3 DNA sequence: TGTGCCAGCAGCCCCCCTCGGGGGGGAAAAAACATTCAGTACTTC. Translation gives CASSPPRGGKNIQYF.